Below, 10 T cell receptor delta chains from the same sample are listed, as sequenced in a study of γδ T cells in repeated Plasmodium falciparum infection. TCRdb re-analyzed the multiplex PCR reads via CATT. This sample has over 55,000 delta-chain clones, with around 1.7% found just once. Flow sorting of PBMC yielded separate Vgamma9/Vdelta2+ and Vdelta2-negative gammadelta T cell populations for bulk repertoire analysis. The sample was gamma-delta T cells from blood. All receptors derive from a pool of human donors (malaria-infected and uninfected, not separated).

This clone was counted at least ten times. The protein held in TCRdb is that of a much larger clone and does not match this DNA's translation at residue 5, likely because of a read error; the protein shown is translated from the DNA. The chain employs TRDV1 and TRDJ2; D is unclear. Trimming stripped 9 bases from V and 4 bases from J, with 18 bases between. Looked up from germline, CDR1 is TSWWSYY and CDR2 is QGS. There are 15 residues in the CDR3. The CDR3 DNA follows: TGTGCTCTGACCCACGAAGGGTTATCGACAGCACAACTCTTCTTT. It yields the protein CALTHEGLSTAQLFF.

This clone was seen more than once but under ten times. The translation of this DNA and the TCRdb protein of a much larger clone differ at residue 12, probably owing to a read error; the protein shown here is translated from the DNA. This chain uses TRDV1 with TRDJ1, with D perhaps matching TRDD3 (6 bases). TCRdb records no J gene; here it was assigned by comparing the DNA to germline. CDR1 TSWWSYY and CDR2 QGS come from the germline V gene. CDR3 length: 17 amino acids. With 9 bases removed from V and 5 bases from J, the gap between germline ends came to 28 bases. CDR3 nucleotides: TGTGCTCTCCGGTGGGGGTCCACGAAAAAGTACGCAGATAAACTCATCTTT. Residues: CALRWGSTKKYADKLIF.

A remark on this clone: Only one base separates this from a far larger clonotype, so it likely reflects a read error. Other DNA sequences in the same sample also yield this CDR3. This chain connects TRDV1 to TRDJ1, with 11 bases matching TRDD3. The J gene was missing in TCRdb and was found by matching the end of the DNA to germline. Trimming took 3 bases from V and 4 from J; bases not matched to a gene: 19. The CDR3 is 20 amino acids. Germline CDR1 and CDR2: TSWWSYY and QGS. DNA for the CDR3: TGTGCTCTTGGGGACCCGTATGCCTATGTGAACTGGGGGATAGACGATAAACTCATCTTT. Translation gives CALGDPYAYVNWGIDDKLIF.

The table lists this clone with a few counts. TCRdb has a much larger clone's protein, which differs at residue 9 from the translation of this DNA, likely because of a read error; what is shown is the protein translated from the DNA. This chain uses TRDV1 with TRDJ1; perhaps TRDD3 as D (5 bases). The CDR3 spans 19 residues. The V end lost 0 bases, the J end lost 7 bases, and 27 bases lay between the germline ends. Germline-derived CDR1 and CDR2 are TSWWSYY and QGS. CDR3 loop: CALGELGILTELGRSKLIF. CDR3 nucleotide sequence: TGTGCTCTTGGGGAACTCGGGATCCTTACCGAATTAGGAAGGAGTAAACTCATCTTT.

This clone was recorded only once. The J gene is given as TRDJ1, and the V gene is not called. The CDR3 sequence is 12 residues long. CDR3 nucleotide sequence: TGTGCACGAGGGAGACACACCGATAAACTCATCTTT. Its translation: CARGRHTDKLIF.

The table lists this clone with many counts. It differs at one base from a far larger clone, so likely a read error. Different DNA sequences within this sample yield the same CDR3. The chain is built from TRDV1 and TRDJ1; 12 nucleotides line up with TRDD3. Germline assignment: CDR1 TSWWSYY and CDR2 QGS. This CDR3 contains 18 residues. CDR3 sequence reads: CALGDGSWGIRDTDKLIF. DNA of the CDR3: TGTGCTCTTGGGGACGGCTCCTGGGGGATACGAGACACCGATAAGCTCATCTTT.

This clone was observed at least ten times. This DNA translates differently at residue 14 from the TCRdb protein, which is that of a much larger clone; a read error is likely, and the protein shown is the DNA's own translation. For the CDR3, the DNA is TGTGCTCTTGGGGCTAACCGGGGGGGAAACACCGATAAACCCATCTTT. It specifies CALGANRGGNTDKPIF. The V call is TRDV1, the J call TRDJ1, with D perhaps TRDD3 (6 bases). The V gene's germline CDR1 is TSWWSYY and CDR2 QGS. This CDR3 contains 16 residues.

This clone has a handful of counts. The protein given by TCRdb reflects a much larger clone and differs at residue 13 from this DNA's translation, likely from a read error; the protein shown is the DNA's translation. V and J are TRDV2 and TRDJ1; D may match TRDD2 or TRDD3 (6 bases each). Here the J gene was assigned by germline matching of the DNA, as TCRdb has none. Germline values: CDR1 GEAIGNYY, CDR2 EKD. Trimming left V 1 base short and J 0 bases short, with 23 bases between. This CDR3 has 19 residues. CDR3: CACDTGSYTGLLHTDKLIF. The CDR3 DNA follows: TGTGCCTGTGACACGGGATCCTACACTGGGCTACTTCACACCGATAAACTCATCTTT.

Ten or more counts support this clone. The chain joins TRDV1 to TRDJ1, with 8 nucleotides matching TRDD3. Germline values: CDR1 TSWWSYY, CDR2 QGS. The trim removed 3 bases at V and 0 bases at J, leaving 18 bases unmatched. The CDR3 length is 20 residues. In DNA, the CDR3 is TGTGCTCTTGGGGACCACACCCAAAACTGGGGGCCCGCTCACACCGATAAACTCATCTTT. Translating it yields CALGDHTQNWGPAHTDKLIF.

This clone was detected a few times. TCRdb assigns this DNA the protein of a much larger clone, which departs from its translation at residue 18; this likely reflects a read error, and the protein shown comes from translating the DNA. The chain uses TRDV1 and TRDJ1; 10 bases map to TRDD3. The CDR3 length is 25 residues. Germline V gene data show CDR1 as TSWWSYY and CDR2 as QGS. The ends lost 1 base at V and 1 base at J; junction bases unmatched: 30. The CDR3 reads CALGEPGLRTRFWGIGGRVTDKLIF. The CDR3, as DNA: TGTGCTCTTGGGGAACCAGGCCTTCGTACGAGGTTCTGGGGGATAGGCGGCAGGGTCACCGATAAACTCATCTTT.